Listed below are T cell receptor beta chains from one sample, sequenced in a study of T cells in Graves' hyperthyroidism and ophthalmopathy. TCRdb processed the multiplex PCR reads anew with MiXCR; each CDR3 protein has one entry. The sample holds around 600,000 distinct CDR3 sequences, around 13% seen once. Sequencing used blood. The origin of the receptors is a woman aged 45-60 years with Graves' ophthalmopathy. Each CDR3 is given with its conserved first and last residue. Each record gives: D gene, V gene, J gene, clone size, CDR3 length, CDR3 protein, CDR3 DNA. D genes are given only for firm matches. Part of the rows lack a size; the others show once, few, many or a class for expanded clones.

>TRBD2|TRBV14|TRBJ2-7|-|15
CASSERLAGNYEQYF
TGTGCCAGCAGCGAACGACTAGCGGGAAACTACGAGCAGTACTTC
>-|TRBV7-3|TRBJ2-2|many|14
CASSLRGGTGELFF
TGTGCCAGCAGCTTAAGAGGGGGCACCGGGGAGCTGTTTTTT
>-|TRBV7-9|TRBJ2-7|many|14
CASTLEGGAAEQYF
TGTGCCAGCACCCTTGAGGGGGGTGCCGCCGAGCAGTACTTC
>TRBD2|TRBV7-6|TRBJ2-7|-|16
CASSLAASGSTYEQYF
TGTGCCAGCAGCTTAGCCGCTAGCGGGTCTACCTACGAGCAGTACTTC
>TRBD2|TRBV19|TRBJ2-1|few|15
CASSISAGASGEQFF
TGTGCCAGTAGTATCTCGGCGGGAGCTAGTGGTGAGCAGTTCTTC
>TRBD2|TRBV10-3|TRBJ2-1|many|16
CAISESSRGSLNEQFF
TGTGCCATCAGTGAGTCGTCTCGCGGGAGTTTGAATGAGCAGTTCTTC
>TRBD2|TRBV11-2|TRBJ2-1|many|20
CASSPRGHRLAGSPLNEQFF
TGTGCCAGCAGCCCTCGTGGACACCGACTAGCGGGTTCCCCCCTCAATGAGCAGTTCTTC
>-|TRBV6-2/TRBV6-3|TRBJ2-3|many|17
CASSYPAHSYSTDTQYF
TGTGCCAGCAGTTACCCGGCGCACAGTTATTCCACAGATACGCAGTATTTT
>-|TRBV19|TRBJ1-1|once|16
CASRRKVGQLLTEALF
TGTGCCAGTAGACGCAAAGTAGGACAGTTGTTAACTGAAGCTCTCTTT
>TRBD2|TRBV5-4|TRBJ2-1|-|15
CASSLGTSGSDEQFF
TGTGCCAGCAGCTTAGGGACTAGCGGGAGCGATGAGCAGTTCTTC
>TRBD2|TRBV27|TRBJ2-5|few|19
CASSFYGTSGRAGQETQYF
TGTGCCAGCAGTTTTTACGGGACTAGCGGGAGGGCCGGGCAAGAGACCCAGTACTTC
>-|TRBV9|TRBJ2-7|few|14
CASSVRIGSYEQYF
TGTGCCAGCAGCGTACGGATAGGATCCTACGAGCAGTACTTC
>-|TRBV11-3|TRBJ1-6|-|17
CASSLWPRSSYNSPLHF
TGTGCCAGCAGCTTATGGCCCAGGAGCTCCTATAATTCACCCCTCCACTTT
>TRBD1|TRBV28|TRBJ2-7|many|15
CASNEQGTVKGEQYF
TGTGCCAGCAATGAACAAGGGACAGTCAAGGGGGAGCAGTACTTC
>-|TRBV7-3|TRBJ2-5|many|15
CASSLISGNQETQYF
TGTGCCAGCAGCTTAATATCCGGGAACCAAGAGACCCAGTACTTC
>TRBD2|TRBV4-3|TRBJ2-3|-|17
CASSQDGSAGGPDTQYF
TGCGCCAGCAGCCAAGACGGCAGTGCGGGGGGGCCTGATACGCAGTATTTT
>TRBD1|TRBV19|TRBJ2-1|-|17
CASGRTGGTGAYNEQFF
TGTGCCAGCGGCAGGACAGGGGGGACGGGAGCCTACAATGAGCAGTTCTTC
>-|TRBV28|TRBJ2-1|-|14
CASSLPRVVNEQFF
TGTGCCAGCAGTCTCCCAAGGGTCGTCAATGAGCAGTTCTTC
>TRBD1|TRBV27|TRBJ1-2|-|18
CASSSWDLGQGVGYGYTF
TGTGCCAGCAGTTCATGGGACTTGGGACAGGGGGTTGGATATGGCTACACCTTC
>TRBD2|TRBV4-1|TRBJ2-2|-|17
CASSQLPAGGPSGELFF
TGCGCCAGCAGCCAACTCCCAGCGGGAGGGCCCTCCGGGGAGCTGTTTTTT
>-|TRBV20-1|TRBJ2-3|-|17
CSARDRVVGSSTDTQYF
TGCAGTGCTAGAGATCGGGTTGTGGGATCTAGCACAGATACGCAGTATTTT